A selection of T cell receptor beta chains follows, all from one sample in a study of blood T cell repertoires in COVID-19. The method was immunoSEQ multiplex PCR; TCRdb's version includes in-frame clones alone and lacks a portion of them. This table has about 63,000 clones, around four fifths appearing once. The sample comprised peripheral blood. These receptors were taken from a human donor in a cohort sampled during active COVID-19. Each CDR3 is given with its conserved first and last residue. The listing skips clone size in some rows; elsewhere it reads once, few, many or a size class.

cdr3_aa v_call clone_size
CASSFSRGAQYF TRBV11-3 few
CASSLGGRALNEQFF TRBV27 few
CASSQGLSTEAFF TRBV14 -
CASSPTGQGYLHEQYF TRBV2 -
CASSLRAQRGSSYNEQFF TRBV7-9 -
CASSVELAAVYNEQFF TRBV9 -
CASSVAASDEQFF TRBV9 once
CASSGHTRLERDTQYF TRBV6-1 -
CSVAGQGREQYF TRBV29-1 -
CASSQDGAPSYEQYF TRBV4-2 -
CASSIEGGQPQHF TRBV19 -
CASSLVGGGPNEQFF TRBV7-8 -
CASSQRLAGGRDTGELFF TRBV18 once
CSAFDSPEAFF TRBV20-1 medium-sized
CATSDPIGESSTDTQYF TRBV24-1 -
CASSQEEFVASRTGELFF TRBV3-1/TRBV3-2 -
CASNRDSNTEAFF TRBV2 -
CASSRGQNQETQYF TRBV7-6 -
CASSRGQGASGYTF TRBV4-1 -
CASSSRLRTEGGYTF TRBV7-2 few
CASSASETGVFGQPQHF TRBV7-9 -
CASSITGTVNQPQHF TRBV19 -
CASSPTPGGRYGYTF TRBV4-1 once
CASSLLGVTEAFF TRBV12-3/TRBV12-4 -
CASSLGYSSSNEQFF TRBV7-8 -
CATRIDIAGAQLAKNIQYF TRBV15 -
CASSRGGGTPYEQYF TRBV5-4 few
CASSPQSLNTGELFF TRBV6-5 -
CASGWAGGGNEQFF TRBV2 -
CASSLVGLAGFGETQYF TRBV13 -
CASSLTGPYYEQYF TRBV5-1 few
CAWSVRGNEQFF TRBV30 once
CASRVAVYGYTF TRBV2 -
CASSATENTEAFF TRBV11-2 -
CASSPLTSGGPENIQYF TRBV18 -
CASSAYRVLDYGYTF TRBV6-6 -
CASSLILGNTIYF TRBV7-9 many
CASSYGRPPYEQYF TRBV6-6 -
CATRAVSAQPQHF TRBV28 -
CASSVLKRLTDTQYF TRBV6-4 -
CASSLTLTRRNEQFF TRBV7-3 -
CASRPFSSNEQFF TRBV12-3/TRBV12-4 once
CASSLVGRTMAEAFF TRBV5-1 -
CSVGLAGGTDTQYF TRBV29-1 once
CASSLRGAPRVDTQYF TRBV7-9 -
CASSPQDRVIQETQYF TRBV4-2 -
CSVEWGGYEQYF TRBV29-1 -
CASRGQSYEQYF TRBV2 -
CASSQGQNLNEQFF TRBV18 -
CASSLGTGGEKLFF TRBV5-1 -
CASNGGNTEAFF TRBV6-5 once
CASSVEVGHTDTQYF TRBV9 -
CASSERSNEQYF TRBV2 -
CASSFNRKYGYTF TRBV12-3/TRBV12-4 -
CASSSTPSGHRGNEQFF TRBV11-3 -